The 5 T cell receptor beta chains below all came from one sample that was sequenced in a study of identical twins. TCRdb re-called the 5' RACE reads through MiXCR, storing one row per CDR3 protein. Among 500,000 to 700,000 distinct CDR3 sequences listed, under 8.5% were seen once. These data were also filed under a second study, of yellow fever vaccine responses in identical twins.

The sequenced material came from PBMCs. All receptors come from a woman in her late teens or twenties in good health.

Only a few counts were recorded for this clonotype. The chain carries TRBV5-1 and TRBJ1-1, with a weak D call TRBD1 (6 bases). Germline V gene data show CDR1 as SGHRS and CDR2 as YFSETQ. V was trimmed by 4 bases and J by 3 bases, leaving 13 bases between them. The CDR3 is 14 amino acids. CDR3 region: CASSRGGADTEAFF. CDR3 nucleotides: TGCGCCAGCAGCCGGGGGGGCGCGGACACTGAAGCTTTCTTT.

V usage is TRBV3-1 and J usage is TRBJ2-2; D may match TRBD1 or TRBD2 (5 bases each). V lost 4 bases and J 2 bases, leaving 14 bases between the germline ends. Germline-derived CDR1 and CDR2 are LGHDT and YNNKEL (reference sequence). The CDR3 sequence is 16 residues long. This chain's CDR3 is CASSRPGTLNTGELFF. DNA of the CDR3: TGTGCCAGCAGCCGACCCGGGACCTTAAACACCGGGGAGCTGTTTTTT.

The chain is built from TRBV20-1 and TRBJ1-5, with TRBD1 identical over 7 bases. The V gene's germline CDR1 is DFQATT and CDR2 SNEGSKA (reference sequence). V was pared by 6 bases and J by 7 bases, with 21 bases of the junction left unmatched. This CDR3 is 17 amino acids long. The DNA for the CDR3 is TGCAGTGCGGCGCTAGGACCTTGGACAGGCCGCCGACAGCCCCAGCATTTT. Protein product: CSAALGPWTGRRQPQHF.

This clonotype has ten or more counts. The CDR3 bases are TGCGCCAGCAGCACCCAGGAGGGCGGCTATGGCTACACCTTC. It codes for CASSTQEGGYGYTF. The chain joins TRBV5-1 to TRBJ1-2; D call uncertain. The ends were cut back, 4 bases at V and 4 bases at J, with 14 bases in the middle. The germline CDR1 and CDR2 sequences are SGHRS and YFSETQ. The CDR3 is 14 amino acids.

The genes are TRBV2 and TRBJ2-3; unclear D gene. Germline V gene data show CDR1 as SNHLY and CDR2 as FYNNEI. The CDR3 length is 14 residues. The germline V and J ends were trimmed by 5 bases and 2 bases, with 11 bases remaining between them. CDR3: CASSLTIYTDTQYF. CDR3 sequence (DNA): TGTGCCAGCAGTCTTACTATATACACAGATACGCAGTATTTT.